This is a list of T cell receptor beta chains from one sample in a study of cytomegalovirus exposure and HLA in healthy donors. TCRdb's copy holds only in-frame clones and misses some; the assay was immunoSEQ multiplex PCR. Of over 150,000 clones in the sample, about 90% were seen once. The source material was PBMCs. All receptors derive from a girl younger than two in good health and CMV-seronegative. CDR3s include the opening cysteine and the closing phenylalanine or tryptophan. The order of the fields is D gene, V gene, clone size, J gene, CDR3 protein, CDR3 DNA. The D gene is left open where the match is weak. Clone size is stated in some rows and not others, as once, few, many or a class when expanded.

D gene: .; V gene: TRBV7-9; clone size: once; J gene: TRBJ1-5; CDR3 protein: CASSLAGVNQPQHF; CDR3 DNA: TGTGCCAGCAGCTTAGCAGGGGTCAATCAGCCCCAGCATTTT
D gene: .; V gene: TRBV27; clone size: .; J gene: TRBJ1-1; CDR3 protein: CASQDRNTEAFF; CDR3 DNA: TGTGCCAGCCAGGACAGAAACACTGAAGCTTTCTTT
D gene: TRBD2; V gene: TRBV14; clone size: .; J gene: TRBJ2-1; CDR3 protein: CASSQDLGGGATGNEQFF; CDR3 DNA: TGTGCCAGCAGCCAAGATCTTGGCGGGGGGGCCACGGGCAATGAGCAGTTCTTC
D gene: .; V gene: TRBV19; clone size: few; J gene: TRBJ1-2; CDR3 protein: CASEVGEGNYGYTF; CDR3 DNA: TGTGCCAGCGAGGTAGGGGAAGGTAACTATGGCTACACCTTC
D gene: .; V gene: TRBV5-1; clone size: .; J gene: TRBJ2-5; CDR3 protein: CASSLAQGQETQYF; CDR3 DNA: TGCGCCAGCAGCTTGGCACAGGGCCAAGAGACCCAGTACTTC
D gene: TRBD1; V gene: TRBV5-6; clone size: once; J gene: TRBJ1-5; CDR3 protein: CASSLAATGGENQPQHF; CDR3 DNA: TGTGCCAGCAGCTTGGCCGCGACAGGGGGCGAAAATCAGCCCCAGCATTTT
D gene: TRBD1; V gene: TRBV2; clone size: .; J gene: TRBJ2-1; CDR3 protein: CASKQGVSNEQFF; CDR3 DNA: TGTGCCAGCAAACAGGGGGTAAGCAATGAGCAGTTCTTC
D gene: .; V gene: TRBV7-6; clone size: .; J gene: TRBJ1-2; CDR3 protein: CASSPTITQDGSYGYTF; CDR3 DNA: TGTGCCAGCAGCCCTACTATCACACAGGACGGTTCCTATGGCTACACCTTC
D gene: TRBD1; V gene: TRBV6-5; clone size: .; J gene: TRBJ1-2; CDR3 protein: CASSKTGGPNYGYTF; CDR3 DNA: TGTGCCAGCAGTAAAACAGGGGGACCTAACTATGGCTACACCTTC
D gene: TRBD1; V gene: TRBV30; clone size: .; J gene: TRBJ1-2; CDR3 protein: CAWSVLRQGGAYGYTF; CDR3 DNA: TGTGCCTGGAGTGTACTACGACAGGGAGGCGCCTATGGCTACACCTTC
D gene: TRBD1; V gene: TRBV4-1; clone size: .; J gene: TRBJ2-3; CDR3 protein: CASSPPILDRESDTQYF; CDR3 DNA: TGCGCCAGCAGCCCTCCTATTTTGGACAGGGAATCAGATACGCAGTATTTT
D gene: .; V gene: TRBV9; clone size: once; J gene: TRBJ2-1; CDR3 protein: CASSEGGEPTYNEQFF; CDR3 DNA: TGTGCCAGCAGCGAGGGGGGGGAGCCCACTTACAATGAGCAGTTCTTC
D gene: TRBD2; V gene: TRBV9; clone size: .; J gene: TRBJ2-2; CDR3 protein: CASSTRRLAGNGELFF; CDR3 DNA: TGTGCCAGCAGCACCCGAAGACTAGCGGGAAACGGGGAGCTGTTTTTT
D gene: TRBD1; V gene: TRBV4-3; clone size: .; J gene: TRBJ2-5; CDR3 protein: CASSPWTGLGVKETQYF; CDR3 DNA: TGCGCCAGCAGCCCTTGGACAGGGTTGGGAGTAAAGGAGACCCAGTACTTC
D gene: TRBD1; V gene: TRBV5-1; clone size: .; J gene: TRBJ1-2; CDR3 protein: CASRKVGQGGGYTF; CDR3 DNA: TGCGCCAGCAGAAAGGTAGGACAGGGGGGAGGCTACACCTTC
D gene: TRBD1; V gene: TRBV11-1; clone size: .; J gene: TRBJ1-1; CDR3 protein: CASSLVGRGRSTEAFF; CDR3 DNA: TGTGCCAGCAGCTTAGTCGGGAGGGGGCGGAGCACTGAAGCTTTCTTT
D gene: .; V gene: TRBV10-3; clone size: .; J gene: TRBJ2-7; CDR3 protein: CAIREYRDTYEQYF; CDR3 DNA: TGTGCCATCAGAGAATACCGGGACACCTACGAGCAGTACTTC
D gene: .; V gene: TRBV12-5; clone size: .; J gene: TRBJ2-7; CDR3 protein: CASGPSWATYEQYF; CDR3 DNA: TGTGCTAGTGGTCCCTCCTGGGCCACCTACGAGCAGTACTTC
D gene: .; V gene: TRBV5-1; clone size: .; J gene: TRBJ2-1; CDR3 protein: CASSLGGVRYNEQFF; CDR3 DNA: TGCGCCAGCAGCTTGGGGGGGGTACGATACAATGAGCAGTTCTTC
D gene: .; V gene: TRBV5-4; clone size: .; J gene: TRBJ2-1; CDR3 protein: CASSLSLARYNEQFF; CDR3 DNA: TGTGCCAGCAGCTTGTCTCTAGCGAGGTACAATGAGCAGTTCTTC
D gene: TRBD2; V gene: TRBV9; clone size: .; J gene: TRBJ2-5; CDR3 protein: CARWASGSQETQYF; CDR3 DNA: TGCGCCAGGTGGGCTAGCGGTTCCCAAGAGACCCAGTACTTC